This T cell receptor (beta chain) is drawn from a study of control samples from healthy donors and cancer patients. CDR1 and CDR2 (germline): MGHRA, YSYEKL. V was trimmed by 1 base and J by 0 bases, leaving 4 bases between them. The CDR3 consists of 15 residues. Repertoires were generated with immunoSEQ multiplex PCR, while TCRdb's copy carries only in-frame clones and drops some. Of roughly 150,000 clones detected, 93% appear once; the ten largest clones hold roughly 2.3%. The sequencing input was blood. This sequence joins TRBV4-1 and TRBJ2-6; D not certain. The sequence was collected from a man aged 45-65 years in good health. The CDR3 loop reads CASSQGSSGANVLTF. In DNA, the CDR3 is TGCGCCAGCAGCCAAGGAAGCTCTGGGGCCAACGTCCTGACTTTC.